This T cell receptor beta chain was observed in a study of cytotoxic CD8 clonotypes in ibrutinib-treated CLL. Study-wide points: Sampling time points were not equivalent between sustained-remission and progressing patients.

V was shortened by 1 base and J by 5 bases, with 8 bases between the two germline ends. Germline loops: CDR1 SGHAT, CDR2 FQNNGV. The CDR3 consists of 13 residues. Researchers set a sequencing depth target of 1 in 200,000 to 1 in 1 million T cells. The data were produced by immunoSEQ multiplex PCR, yet TCRdb's version contains in-frame clones alone and is incomplete. The table includes nearly 85,000 clones, around 79% detected once. Regarding this clone: What it recognizes is unknown.

This specimen was PBMCs, taken after 12 months of ibrutinib treatment. The clonotype originates from a human donor with chronic lymphocytic leukemia. V is TRBV11-2 and J is TRBJ1-2; D unclear. CDR3 amino acids: CASSLGEGYGYTF. The CDR3 bases are TGTGCCAGCAGCTTAGGGGAAGGTTATGGCTACACCTTC.